The clone carrying this TCR beta chain turned up a few times. Antigen unknown. The V and J ends lost 5 bases and 4 bases, in that order; junction bases with no gene match: 17. The CDR3 consists of 19 residues. In germline, CDR1 is LNHDA, CDR2 SQIVND (reference sequence). Treatment in this sample: approximately 10-day PBMC culture with coronavirus spike peptide pools or control peptides (ViraFEST assay). Positive PCR tests were logged from March through December 2020, ahead of US Alpha, Beta and Delta variants. This specimen comes from a study of vaccination and CD4 T cells after COVID-19. About the research overall: Overlapping SARS-CoV-2, HCoV-NL63, HCoV-OC43 and HCoV-229E spike peptides were used to stimulate cells.

Points from the study as a whole: Convalescent patients had a median about 86% of post-vaccine SARS-CoV-2-reactive clones that were detected only after vaccination, not before it.

The Oncomine TCR Beta short-read assay was applied to DNA of cultured CD4+ T cells. TCRdb used MiXCR to reprocess the PCR reads, holding one entry per CDR3 protein. Of some 11,000 distinct CDR3 sequences detected, 40% to 50% appear once; the ten largest clones hold approximately 29%. The chain combines TRBV19 with TRBJ2-1; 10 bases agree with TRBD2. The TCR sequence derives from a human donor who had recovered from COVID-19. The material sequenced was CD4+ T cells from blood, cultured in vitro. The CDR3 DNA is TGTGCCAGTAGTTCCGGACGGATTCGGACTAGCGGTCGATACAATGAGCAGTTCTTC. It specifies CASSSGRIRTSGRYNEQFF. The variable domain in full, with the rest retrieved from reference TRBV19 and TRBJ2-1, is DGGITQSPKYLFRKEGQNVTLSCEQNLNHDAMYWYRQDPGQGLRLIYYSQIVNDFQKGDIAEGYSVSREKKESFPLTVTSAQKNPTAFYLCASSSGRIRTSGRYNEQFFGPGTRLTVL.